This TCR beta chain was sequenced during a study of T-cell memory formation after mild COVID-19 (dated by TCRdb to the early 2020s). For the wider study: TCR sequence clusters from the two donors were largely donor specific. Two young, previously healthy adult volunteers made up the cohort, one male and one female. In a couple of donors, T-cell clones that expanded and contracted after mild COVID-19 were followed by sequencing TCRalpha and TCRbeta repertoires longitudinally. The full study reports these points: From day 15 to 85, contracting clones showed balanced CD4/CD8 phenotypes, whereas a second wave of clones that expanded from day 15 to 37 leaned towards CD4+. Whether the second-wave clones peaking on day 37 were SARS-CoV-2 specific was not confirmed. The study covered only a couple of mild cases, and larger cohorts including severe cases with pre-infection samples were considered necessary. Contracting CD4+ clones appeared mostly in the CM and EM memory subsets, whereas CD8+ clones were enriched in EMRA. Some responding clones were detected in pre-infection memory, which suggested that pre-existing cross-reactive memory T cells had joined the SARS-CoV-2 response.

Ficoll-Paque density gradient centrifugation was the method used to isolate PBMCs. Concerning this clonotype itself: It has no known antigen specificity. Base quality data are lacking; no much larger clone is found one base away.

Sequencing was carried out with an Illumina NovaSeq 6000. cDNA libraries for TCRalpha and TCRbeta were prepared by 5'RACE using constant-segment primers, with sample barcodes and unique molecular identifiers added. RNA was extracted from every sample with Trizol reagent. Library amplification was performed in two PCR steps, and a second sample barcode and Illumina TruSeq adapters were introduced in the second step. Sequencing of the libraries was done on an Illumina NovaSeq, producing 2 x 150 bp paired-end reads. The authors' pipeline ran thus. Reads were demultiplexed and collapsed into UMI-guided consensus sequences with migec v1.2.7. Using mixcr v2.1.11, UMI consensuses were aligned to TRA and TRB V and J templates and then assembled into clonotypes. A clonotype was counted as expanded or contracted only when both edgeR and NoisET called the clonotype significant, with the noise models trained on biological replicates. For edgeR calls, the cutoffs were a false discovery rate-adjusted p below 0.01 and a log2 fold-change threshold of 1. As an exploratory analysis of dynamics, max-normalized trajectories of the 1000 most abundant clonotypes were examined by PCA with hierarchical clustering. Each responding clone was given a CD4 or CD8 phenotype based on the CD4+ and CD8+ repertoires, which had been sequenced separately. TCRdb trimmed public reads at Q25 via fastp, called clones via MiXCR and kept in-frame beta chains. Rows merge per CDR3 protein into single entries with the most common DNA and genes. The V and J calls were not made by the authors but by TCRdb's processing. The sample includes around 310,000 distinct CDR3 sequences, with roughly an eighth observed a single time. Jointly, the top ten make up roughly 21% of the sample.

V gives up 0 bases and J gives up 6 bases, and the segment between their germline ends measures 1 base. CDR1 KGHDR and CDR2 SFDVKD are derived from the germline V gene. There are 12 amino acids in the CDR3, from cysteine to phenylalanine inclusive. Kept here is only the CDR3 DNA, which spans 36 bases and is read in frame from base 1. Rearrangement joined TRBV24-1 to TRBJ2-2; no D gene call is confident. The receptor was derived from a man aged 18 to 29 who had mild COVID-19 (a few samples of this study predate the infection). The sample titles of this study are shuffled in the database, so cell type and time point are left out; the donor was told from shared clones. The sequenced sample was PBMCs or a T cell subset sorted from them (not recorded which). The CDR3 protein is CATSDLAGELFF. Here is the DNA: TGTGCCACCAGTGATTTGGCCGGGGAGCTGTTTTTT.